A single TCR beta chain is shown here with its context. This clonotype has a handful of counts. Its antigen remains unidentified. It has no much larger one-base neighbor in the sample; base qualities were not kept. From the cysteine up to the phenylalanine, the CDR3 has a length of 17 residues. The retained sequence is limited to the CDR3, 51 bases, with the frame set at the first base. Via the germline V gene, CDR1 is KGHSH and CDR2 LQKENI. V is clipped by 2 bases and J by 7 bases, and the sequence between their germline boundaries is 21 bases long. This specimen belongs to a study of T cell repertoires in cytomegalovirus infection (dated by TCRdb to between 2017 and 2020). Context from the whole study: Donor HLA type was relevant to the analysis, as public TCR beta signatures indicated carriage of CMV infection together with the matching HLA type.

Sequenced on an Illumina HiSeq 1500. TCRdb reanalyzed the raw reads on its own, using fastp at Q25 for trimming and MiXCR for clone calling, and kept in-frame beta chains. One record per CDR3 amino acid sequence lists the most common genes and DNA. In all, the sample holds around 550,000 distinct CDR3 sequences, and about 26% of those were seen once. The top ten clones comprise approximately 13% of the sample. What the study reported, not specific to this receptor: In both this cohort and an independent cohort of over 350 donors, the cumulative frequency of public TCR beta family members distinguished carriers of CMV infection plus the relevant HLA type. The ex vivo response was dominated by HLA-C-restricted CMV-specific TCR beta clonotypes, which also provided the single most frequent clonotype in two of eight donors.

The specimen was PBMCs. The receptor chain draws on TRBV18 and TRBJ2-1; the D region possibly corresponds to TRBD2 (6 bases align). This sequence was found in a human donor in good health (CMV status not recorded). Some clones in this sample may be carry-over from other donors' samples. The DNA sequence reads TGTGCCAGCTCACCAGGGACTCTAAGCACTTTTATGAATGAGCAGTTCTTC. Its coded protein is CASSPGTLSTFMNEQFF. The variable domain in full, with residues beyond the CDR3 obtained from the reference TRBV18 and TRBJ2-1 genes, is NAGVMQNPRHLVRRRGQEARLRCSPMKGHSHVYWYRQLPEEGLKFMVYLQKENIIDESGMPKERFSAEFPKEGPSILRIQQVVRGDSAAYFCASSPGTLSTFMNEQFFGPGTRLTVL.